Listed here is a single TCR beta chain. What it recognizes is unknown. Other DNA sequences in this specimen translate into the identical CDR3. These data originate in a study of cytomegalovirus exposure and HLA in healthy donors. Study context: A preliminary data release comprised 91 million or so unique TCRs obtained from HLA-typed donors. Study outcomes and limitations: In an earlier analysis, about 87% or about 30%: the productive usage of most TCR beta V segments.

PCR was performed using 60 Vbeta and 13 Jbeta primers. Using immunoSEQ multiplex PCR, the repertoire was profiled, and TCRdb retains in-frame clones only, with some absent. There are about 65,000 clones in the sample; 60% to 80% occur only once, and less than 3.5% lies in the top ten. Germline CDR1 is SGHTA and CDR2 is FQGNSA. The CDR3 sequence is 14 residues long. The V end lost 0 bases, the J end lost 1 base, and 6 bases lay between the germline ends. Though probably carrying unrecorded immune exposures, donors were nominally healthy at sampling. The gene calls are TRBV7-2 and TRBJ1-1; D not resolved. The specimen sequenced was PBMCs. The TCR sequence derives from a girl aged 10-17 years in good health and CMV-seropositive. The CDR3 loop is CASSLATGNTEAFF. In DNA, the CDR3 is TGTGCCAGCAGCTTAGCAACGGGGAACACTGAAGCTTTCTTT.